This TCR beta chain was observed in a study of blood T cell repertoires in COVID-19. Background on the study: COVID-19 samples collected from the United States, Italy and Spain covered acute and convalescent phases. In each case, the material was cDNA or gDNA derived from T cells, B-cell-depleted T cells, or PBMCs.

As handled by the study authors: Cell counts per sample came from amplifying reference gene primers. Sequencing was performed with immunoSEQ multiplex PCR; in TCRdb, only in-frame clones are kept and a portion is missing. The D gene and trimming were derived from the DNA, and the V and J assignments and clone size from that table. The table records a few hundred thousand clones, approximately 81% of them present only once. CDR3 size: 17 residues. With 2 bases clipped from V and 4 bases from J, the junction kept 8 bases outside the gene matches. From germline, CDR1 is ENHRY and CDR2 SYGVKD. In this sample, this clone turned up a few times.

Sample: peripheral blood. The V call is TRBV10-3, the J call TRBJ2-5; TRBD2 aligns across 12 bases. This clonotype was sampled from an older woman who had recovered from COVID-19. CDR3 protein: CAISEASGGARAETQYF. Written as DNA, the CDR3 is TGTGCCATCAGTGAGGCTAGCGGGGGGGCCAGAGCAGAGACCCAGTACTTC.